Detailed here is one TCR beta chain. The antigen is undetermined. The data stem from a study of radiation and T cells in renal cell carcinoma. Study outcomes and limitations: Without pretreatment biopsies, baseline tumor clonotype presence was undetermined. Irradiated tumors had higher TCR clonality than control tumors.

The CDR3 has 20 amino acids. TCRdb keeps only in-frame clones here, not all; method: immunoSEQ multiplex PCR. The table shows about 15,000 clones, with less than 65% occurring only once. Treatment defined: 15 Gy SBRT to primary tumor, nephrectomy 4 weeks later. This clonotype was sampled from a woman in her 70s with renal cell carcinoma. This chain uses TRBV21-1 with TRBJ1-1. TRBV21-1 is a pseudogene segment. The sequenced sample was tumor tissue, obtained from a patient whose treatment included radiotherapy and nephrectomy. CDR3 nucleotides: TGTGCCAGCAGCAAAGCTCAGAGGAGTAAGGGAGGAGGGAAGAACACTGAAGCTTTCTTT. It is translated as CASSKAQRSKGGGKNTEAFF.